This T cell receptor beta chain derives from a study of T-cell memory formation after mild COVID-19. The CDR3 has 16 amino acids. V dropped 0 bases and J dropped 0 bases, with 9 bases sitting between them. From germline, CDR1 is MNHEY and CDR2 SVGAGI. TCRdb reprocessed the 5' RACE reads with MiXCR, giving one entry per CDR3 protein. The sample has some 440,000 distinct CDR3 sequences, around a quarter seen once; the top ten hold about 12%. Sequences were obtained from PBMCs or a T cell subset sorted from them (not recorded which). The V gene is TRBV6-5, the J gene TRBJ1-3, with TRBD1 as a possible D gene (5 bases). This receptor was identified in an adult woman who had mild COVID-19 (a few samples of this study predate the infection). Cell type and time point are not known. The CDR3 here is CASSYSEGSSGNTIYF. The CDR3 DNA is TGTGCCAGCAGTTACTCTGAGGGGAGCTCTGGAAACACCATATATTTT.